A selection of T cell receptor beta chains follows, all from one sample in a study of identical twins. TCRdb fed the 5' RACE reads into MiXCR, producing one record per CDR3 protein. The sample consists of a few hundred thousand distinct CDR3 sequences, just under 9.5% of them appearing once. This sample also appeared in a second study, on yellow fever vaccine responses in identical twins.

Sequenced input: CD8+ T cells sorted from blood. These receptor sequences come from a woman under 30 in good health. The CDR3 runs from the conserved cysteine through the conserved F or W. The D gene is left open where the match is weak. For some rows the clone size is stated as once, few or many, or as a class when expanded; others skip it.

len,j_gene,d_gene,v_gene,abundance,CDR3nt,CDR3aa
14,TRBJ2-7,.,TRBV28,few,TGTGCCAGCAGTTTACTTTCCAGGGGCTACGAGCAGTACTTC,CASSLLSRGYEQYF
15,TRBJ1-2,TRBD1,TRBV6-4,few,TGTGCCAGCAGTGAGGACCAGGGGGAGTCGTATGGCTACACCTTC,CASSEDQGESYGYTF
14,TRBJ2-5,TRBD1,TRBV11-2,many,TGTGCCAGCAACCCCGGGACAGGCCAAGAGACCCAGTACTTC,CASNPGTGQETQYF
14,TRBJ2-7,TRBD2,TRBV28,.,TGTGCCAGCAGGGCCGGGGGGGACCTCTACGAGCAGTACTTC,CASRAGGDLYEQYF
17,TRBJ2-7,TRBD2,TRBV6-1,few,TGTGCCAGCAGCCTAGCAGATATTAGCGGGAGCTCCTACGAGCAGTACTTC,CASSLADISGSSYEQYF
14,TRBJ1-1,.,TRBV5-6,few,TGTGCCAGCAGATCGGGGGGCATGAACACTGAAGCTTTCTTT,CASRSGGMNTEAFF
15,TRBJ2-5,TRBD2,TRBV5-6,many,TGTGCCAGCAGCAGGCCGGGACTAGTTAGGGAGACCCAGTACTTC,CASSRPGLVRETQYF
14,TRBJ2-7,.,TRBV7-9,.,TGTGCCAGCAGCTTAGGGGGACCGATAGGCGAGCAGTACTTC,CASSLGGPIGEQYF
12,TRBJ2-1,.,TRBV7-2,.,TGTGCCAGCAGCTGGGCCGGCAATGAGCAGTTCTTC,CASSWAGNEQFF
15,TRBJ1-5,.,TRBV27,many,TGTGCCAGCAGTTTGGACAGCGCGGACAATCAGCCCCAGCATTTT,CASSLDSADNQPQHF
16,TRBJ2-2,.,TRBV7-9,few,TGTGCCAGCAGCTTAGTGAGTTCGGTGAACACCGGGGAGCTGTTTTTT,CASSLVSSVNTGELFF
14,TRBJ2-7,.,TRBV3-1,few,TGTGCCAGCAGCGACTCAGCCTTATCCTACGAGCAGTACTTC,CASSDSALSYEQYF
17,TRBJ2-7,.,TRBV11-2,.,TGTGCCAGCAGCTTAGATCAAGGCAGGGGGGAGTCCTACGAGCAGTACTTC,CASSLDQGRGESYEQYF
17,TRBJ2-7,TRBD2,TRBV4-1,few,TGCGCCAGCAGCCGGGTTAGCGGGAGTCGGCGCAGTGACGAGCAGTACTTC,CASSRVSGSRRSDEQYF
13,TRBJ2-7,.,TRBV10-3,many,TGTGCCATCAGTGTAGGACTGGAGTACGAGCAGTACTTC,CAISVGLEYEQYF
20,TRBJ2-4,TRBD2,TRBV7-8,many,TGTGCCAGCAGCCCTAGATCTAGCGGGGCTCCGAGACTAGCCAAAAACATTCAGTACTTC,CASSPRSSGAPRLAKNIQYF
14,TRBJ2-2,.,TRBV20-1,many,TGCAGTGCTAGAGGGACAACGAACACCGGGGAGCTGTTTTTT,CSARGTTNTGELFF
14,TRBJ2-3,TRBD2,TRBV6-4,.,TGTGCCAGCAGTGTACTAGCGGGCACAGATACGCAGTATTTT,CASSVLAGTDTQYF
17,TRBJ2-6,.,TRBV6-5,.,TGTGCCAGCAGTTATGGCAGAAAGGTCTCTGGGGCCAACGTCCTGACTTTC,CASSYGRKVSGANVLTF
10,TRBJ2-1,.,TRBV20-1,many,TGCAGTGCTAGGTACAATGAGCAGTTCTTC,CSARYNEQFF
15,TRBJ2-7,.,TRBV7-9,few,TGTGCCAGCAGCTTAGGTTCAGGACATTCCTACGAGCAGTACTTC,CASSLGSGHSYEQYF
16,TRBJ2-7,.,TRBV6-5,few,TGTGCCAGCAGTTACCCGGGGGGTACAGGGTCCTACGAGCAGTACTTC,CASSYPGGTGSYEQYF
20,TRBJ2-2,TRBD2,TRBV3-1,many,TGTGCCAGCAGCCACCTCCCGGGACTAGCGGGAGGAACGAACACCGGGGAGCTGTTTTTT,CASSHLPGLAGGTNTGELFF
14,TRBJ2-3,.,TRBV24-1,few,TGTGCCACCAGTGATTTGGTCCGCACAGATACGCAGTATTTT,CATSDLVRTDTQYF
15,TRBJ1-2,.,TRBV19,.,TGTGCCAGTAGTATCGGAGGGCTTTCGAACTATGGCTACACCTTC,CASSIGGLSNYGYTF
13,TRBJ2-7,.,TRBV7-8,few,TGTGCCAGCACCAATAGCCCGGGATACGAGCAGTACTTC,CASTNSPGYEQYF
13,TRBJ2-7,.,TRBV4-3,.,TGCGCCAGCAGCCAAGACAGGGTCCACGAGCAGTACTTC,CASSQDRVHEQYF
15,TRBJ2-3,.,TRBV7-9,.,TGTGCCAGCAGCTTAAACAGAGGGGGAGTAAATACGCAGTATTTT,CASSLNRGGVNTQYF
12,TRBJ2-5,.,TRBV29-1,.,TGCAGCGTTGAAGGGCGCAGAAACACCCAGTACTTC,CSVEGRRNTQYF
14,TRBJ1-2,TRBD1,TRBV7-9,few,TGTGCCAGCAGGTCCGGGACAGTTAACTATGGCTACACCTTC,CASRSGTVNYGYTF
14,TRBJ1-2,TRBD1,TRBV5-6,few,TGTGCCAGCAGCCCCTCAGGGGGCATCTATGGCTACACCTTC,CASSPSGGIYGYTF
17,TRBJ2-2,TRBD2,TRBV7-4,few,TGTGCCAGCAGCGAGCTCAGCGGGGGCGCGAACACCGGGGAGCTGTTTTTT,CASSELSGGANTGELFF
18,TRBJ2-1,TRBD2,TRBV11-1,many,TGTGCCAGCAGCCCGGGACTAGCGGGGGGGCCCTCCTACAATGAGCAGTTCTTC,CASSPGLAGGPSYNEQFF
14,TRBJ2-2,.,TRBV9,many,TGTGCCAGCAGCGTAGAAGGAGTTGGCGGGGAGCTGTTTTTT,CASSVEGVGGELFF
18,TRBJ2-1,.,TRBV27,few,TGTGCCACCCTCGACAGGGTTGGGAGCGGGAGTTTTTACAATGAGCAGTTCTTC,CATLDRVGSGSFYNEQFF
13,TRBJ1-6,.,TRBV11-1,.,TGTGCCAGCAAGCCGATCTATAATTCACCCCTCCACTTT,CASKPIYNSPLHF